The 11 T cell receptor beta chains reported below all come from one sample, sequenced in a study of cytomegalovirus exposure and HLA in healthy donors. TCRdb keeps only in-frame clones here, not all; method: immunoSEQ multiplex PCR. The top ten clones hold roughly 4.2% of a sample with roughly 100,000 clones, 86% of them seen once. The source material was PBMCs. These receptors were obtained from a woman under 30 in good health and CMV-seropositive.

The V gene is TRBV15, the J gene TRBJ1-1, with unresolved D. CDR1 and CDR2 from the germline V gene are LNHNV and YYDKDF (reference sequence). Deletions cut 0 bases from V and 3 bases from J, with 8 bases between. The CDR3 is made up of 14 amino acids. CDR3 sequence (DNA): TGTGCCACCAGCAGAGATTGGGCTCACACTGAAGCTTTCTTT. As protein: CATSRDWAHTEAFF.

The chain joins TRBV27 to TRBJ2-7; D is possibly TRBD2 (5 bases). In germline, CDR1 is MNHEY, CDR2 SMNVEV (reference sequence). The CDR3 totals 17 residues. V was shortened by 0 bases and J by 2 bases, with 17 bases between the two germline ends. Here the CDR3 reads CASSLSTPLGVTYEQYF. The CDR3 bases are TGTGCCAGCAGTTTATCGACGCCCCTCGGGGTCACCTACGAGCAGTACTTC.

CDR3 sequence (DNA): TGTGCCAGCAGCTTAGGGGCGGGGAGCTCCTACAATGAGCAGTTCTTC. Protein: CASSLGAGSSYNEQFF. The chain is built from TRBV11-2 and TRBJ2-1, with a weak D call TRBD2 (6 bases). CDR1 is SGHAT and CDR2 is FQNNGV in the germline V gene. Trimming left V 1 base short and J 0 bases short, with 10 bases between. CDR3 length equals 16 residues.

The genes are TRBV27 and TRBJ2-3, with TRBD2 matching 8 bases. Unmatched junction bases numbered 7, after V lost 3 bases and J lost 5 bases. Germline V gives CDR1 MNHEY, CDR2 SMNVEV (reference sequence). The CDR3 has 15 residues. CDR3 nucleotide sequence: TGTGCCAGCAGTTTGGCGGGAGGCCTAAGAGATACGCAGTATTTT. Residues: CASSLAGGLRDTQYF.

CDR3 nucleotides: TGCGCCAGCAGCCATACAAAAAAGGGACAGATTAGCTCCTACAATGAGCAGTTCTTC. This encodes CASSHTKKGQISSYNEQFF. The chain has TRBV4-1 and TRBJ2-1; 7 nucleotides match TRBD1. CDR1 MGHRA and CDR2 YSYEKL come from the germline V gene. The CDR3 is 19 residues long. J was trimmed by 0 bases and V by 3 bases; bases with no gene match: 14.

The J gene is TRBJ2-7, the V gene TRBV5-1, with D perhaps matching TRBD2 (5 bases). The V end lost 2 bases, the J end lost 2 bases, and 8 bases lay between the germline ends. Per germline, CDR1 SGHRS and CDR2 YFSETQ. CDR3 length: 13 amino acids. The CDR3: CASSFDGAYEQYF. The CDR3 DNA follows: TGCGCCAGCAGCTTTGACGGGGCCTACGAGCAGTACTTC. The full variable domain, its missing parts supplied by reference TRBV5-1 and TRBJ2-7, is KAGVTQTPRYLIKTRGQQVTLSCSPISGHRSVSWYQQTPGQGLQFLFEYFSETQRNKGNFPGRFSGRQFSNSRSEMNVSTLELGDSALYLCASSFDGAYEQYFGPGTRLTVT.

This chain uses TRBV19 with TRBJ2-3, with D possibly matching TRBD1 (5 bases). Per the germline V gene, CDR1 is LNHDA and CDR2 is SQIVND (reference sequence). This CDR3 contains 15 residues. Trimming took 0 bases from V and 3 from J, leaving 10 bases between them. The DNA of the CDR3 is TGTGCCAGTAGTATAGATGGGGCTCGAACAGATACGCAGTATTTT. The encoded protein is CASSIDGARTDTQYF.

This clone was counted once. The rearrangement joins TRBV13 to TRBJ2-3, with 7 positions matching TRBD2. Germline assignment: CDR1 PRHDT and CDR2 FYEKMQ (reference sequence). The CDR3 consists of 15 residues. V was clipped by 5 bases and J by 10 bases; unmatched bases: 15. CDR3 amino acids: CASSLEGPSGRAQYF. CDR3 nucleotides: TGTGCCAGCAGCCTAGAGGGGCCTTCTGGGAGGGCGCAGTATTTT. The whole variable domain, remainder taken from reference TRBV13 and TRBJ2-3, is AAGVIQSPRHLIKEKRETATLKCYPIPRHDTVYWYQQGPGQDPQFLISFYEKMQSDKGSIPDRFSAQQFSDYHSELNMSSLELGDSALYFCASSLEGPSGRAQYFGPGTRLTVL.

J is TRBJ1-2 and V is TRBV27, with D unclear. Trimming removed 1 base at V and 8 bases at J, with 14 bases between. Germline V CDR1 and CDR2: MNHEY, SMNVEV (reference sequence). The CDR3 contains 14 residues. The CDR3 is CASSLFGRGGGYTF. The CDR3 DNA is TGTGCCAGCAGTTTATTCGGGCGGGGAGGCGGCTACACCTTC.

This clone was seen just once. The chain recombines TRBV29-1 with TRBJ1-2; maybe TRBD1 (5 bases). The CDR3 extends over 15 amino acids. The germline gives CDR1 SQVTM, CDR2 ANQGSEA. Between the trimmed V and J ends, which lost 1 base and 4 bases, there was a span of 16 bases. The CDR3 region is CSVEGSPPGVYGYTF. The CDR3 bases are TGCAGCGTTGAAGGAAGTCCTCCGGGGGTCTATGGCTACACCTTC. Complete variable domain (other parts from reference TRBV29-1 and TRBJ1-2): SAVISQKPSRDICQRGTSLTIQCQVDSQVTMMFWYRQQPGQSLTLIATANQGSEATYESGFVIDKFPISRPNLTFSTLTVSNMSPEDSSIYLCSVEGSPPGVYGYTFGSGTRLTVV.

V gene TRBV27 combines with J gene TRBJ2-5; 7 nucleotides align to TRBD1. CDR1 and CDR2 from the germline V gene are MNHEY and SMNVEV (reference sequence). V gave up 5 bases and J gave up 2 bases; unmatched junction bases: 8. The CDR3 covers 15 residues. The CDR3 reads CASSVGRTGQETQYF. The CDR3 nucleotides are TGTGCCAGCAGTGTTGGGCGGACAGGACAAGAGACCCAGTACTTC.